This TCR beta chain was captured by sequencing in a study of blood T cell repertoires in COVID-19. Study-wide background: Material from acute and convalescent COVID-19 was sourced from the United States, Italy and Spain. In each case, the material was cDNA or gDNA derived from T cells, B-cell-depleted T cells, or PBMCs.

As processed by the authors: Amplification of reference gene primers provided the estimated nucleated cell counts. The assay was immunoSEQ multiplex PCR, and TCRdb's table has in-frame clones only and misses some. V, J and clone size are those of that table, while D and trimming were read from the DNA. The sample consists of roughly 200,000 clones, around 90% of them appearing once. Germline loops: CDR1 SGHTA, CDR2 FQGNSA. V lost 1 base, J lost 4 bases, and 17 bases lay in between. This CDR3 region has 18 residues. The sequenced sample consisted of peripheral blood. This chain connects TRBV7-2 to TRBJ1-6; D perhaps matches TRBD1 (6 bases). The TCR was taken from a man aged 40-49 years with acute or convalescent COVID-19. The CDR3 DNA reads TGTGCCAGCAGCTTAGGACTCCCAGGGGACCCTTATAATTCACCCCTCCACTTT. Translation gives CASSLGLPGDPYNSPLHF.